This T cell receptor beta chain was sequenced during a study of cytomegalovirus exposure and HLA in healthy donors. This CDR3 is built from 13 residues. The germline gives CDR1 MNHEY, CDR2 SMNVEV (reference sequence). Trimming removed 3 bases at V and 1 base at J, with 4 bases between. The PCR was carried out with 60 Vbeta primers and 13 Jbeta primers. Clones were read by immunoSEQ multiplex PCR, and TCRdb kept only the in-frame ones, dropping some. The data show about 210,000 clones, around 80% seen once. This chain connects TRBV27 to TRBJ1-5; D not certain. Input material: PBMCs. The clonotype was recovered from a man aged 40-50 years in good health and CMV-seropositive. As DNA, the CDR3 is TGTGCCAGCAGTTTGTCGAGCAATCAGCCCCAGCATTTT. This codes for CASSLSSNQPQHF.